This is a list of T cell receptor beta chains from one sample in a study of metastatic and nonmetastatic thyroid tumors. TCRdb re-clonotyped the PCR reads through MiXCR. This sample has some 83,000 clones, with 9.5% to 15% found just once. Sequencing was carried out using tumor tissue. Source of these receptors: a female donor with papillary thyroid cancer or a benign thyroid nodule (not recorded which). Some clones in this sample may be carry-over from other donors' samples. The CDR3 runs from the conserved cysteine through the conserved F or W. D genes are given only for firm matches. Size values are once, few and many counts, or a class for expanded clones, and some rows have none.

J,size,V,D,CDR3,DNA
TRBJ2-1,-,TRBV11-1,TRBD2,CASSRTGTSEPVEQFF,TGTGCCAGCAGCCGGACCGGGACTAGTGAGCCTGTGGAACAGTTCTTC
TRBJ2-6,-,TRBV6-1,-,CDSSSAPGTSSGANVLTF,TGTGACAGCAGTAGCGCCCCCGGAACTAGCTCTGGGGCCAACGTCCTGACTTTC
TRBJ1-2,many,TRBV7-2,-,CASSPAGAGGYGYTF,TGTGCCAGCAGCCCCGCGGGTGCCGGCGGCTATGGCTACACCTTC
TRBJ2-7,many,TRBV11-2,TRBD1,CASSLLPGQYEQYF,TGTGCCAGCAGCTTACTTCCGGGACAGTACGAGCAGTACTTC
TRBJ1-5,many,TRBV4-1,TRBD1,CASSPGQGVYSNQPQHF,TGCGCCAGCAGCCCGGGACAGGGGGTTTATAGCAATCAGCCCCAGCATTTT
TRBJ2-5,many,TRBV6-1,-,CATQTVFQETQYF,TGTGCCACCCAGACGGTATTCCAAGAGACCCAGTACTTC
TRBJ2-5,-,TRBV7-2,-,CASSLASRAQETQYF,TGTGCCAGCAGCTTAGCGTCTAGGGCCCAAGAGACCCAGTACTTC
TRBJ2-7,many,TRBV30,-,CAWSLGSLSYEQYF,TGTGCCTGGAGTCTCGGGAGTCTCTCCTACGAGCAGTACTTC
TRBJ2-2,many,TRBV2,TRBD2,CASSDMAGGVTGELFF,TGTGCCAGCAGTGATATGGCGGGAGGGGTCACCGGGGAGCTGTTTTTT
TRBJ2-1,many,TRBV14,TRBD1,CASSRDSNNEQFF,TGTGCCAGCAGCCGGGACAGTAACAATGAGCAGTTCTTC
TRBJ2-1,once,TRBV11-2,TRBD1,CASSSGQQTYNEQFF,TGTGCCAGCAGCTCGGGACAGCAAACCTACAATGAGCAGTTCTTC
TRBJ2-1,many,TRBV12-3/TRBV12-4,-,CASKPRGTSYNEQFF,TGTGCCAGCAAGCCGCGCGGGACCTCCTACAATGAGCAGTTCTTC
TRBJ1-2,many,TRBV3-1,-,CASSQDGEGYTF,TGTGCCAGCAGCCAAGATGGGGAGGGCTACACCTTC
TRBJ2-5,many,TRBV6-2/TRBV6-3,-,CASSLYQETQYF,TGTGCCAGCAGCTTGTACCAAGAGACCCAGTACTTC
TRBJ2-3,many,TRBV12-3/TRBV12-4,-,CASSFLQGTDTQYF,TGTGCCAGCAGTTTTTTACAGGGCACAGATACGCAGTATTTT
TRBJ1-1,many,TRBV28,-,CASSLEGIAFF,TGTGCCAGCAGTTTAGAAGGTATAGCTTTCTTT
TRBJ2-1,many,TRBV9,TRBD2,CASSVGPSGGANEQFF,TGTGCCAGCAGCGTAGGGCCTAGCGGAGGCGCCAATGAGCAGTTCTTC
TRBJ2-7,many,TRBV7-2,TRBD2,CASSSTSGTYEQYF,TGTGCCAGCAGCTCGACTAGCGGGACCTACGAGCAGTACTTC
TRBJ1-2,many,TRBV30,-,CAWRLGAFFGYTF,TGTGCCTGGAGGCTGGGGGCATTTTTTGGCTACACCTTC
TRBJ2-7,-,TRBV5-1,TRBD2,CASSLVCSGSSYEQHF,TGCGCCAGCAGCTTGGTGTGTAGCGGGAGCTCCTACGAGCAGCACTTC
TRBJ2-2,many,TRBV2,-,CASSLKVHSTGELFF,TGTGCCAGCAGTCTTAAGGTCCACAGCACCGGGGAGCTGTTTTTT
TRBJ1-3,many,TRBV24-1,-,CATSESVGRAKNTIYF,TGTGCCACCAGTGAGTCAGTAGGACGGGCGAAAAACACCATATATTTT
TRBJ1-2,many,TRBV7-8,-,CASSLVQIAGYGYTF,TGTGCCAGCAGCTTAGTCCAGATCGCGGGCTATGGCTACACCTTC
TRBJ2-3,many,TRBV12-3/TRBV12-4,TRBD1,CASSLTHAGQGADTQYF,TGTGCCAGCAGTCTAACCCACGCGGGACAGGGTGCAGATACGCAGTATTTT
TRBJ1-3,many,TRBV30,-,CAWSVGRLSGNTIYF,TGTGCCTGGAGTGTGGGACGTCTCTCTGGAAACACCATATATTTT
TRBJ2-3,-,TRBV6-1,TRBD2,CASSGVSGVISDTQYF,TGTGCCAGCAGCGGAGTAAGCGGGGTTATTTCAGATACGCAGTATTTT
TRBJ1-2,many,TRBV20-1,TRBD1,CSAPDRANYGYTF,TGCAGTGCCCCGGACAGGGCCAACTATGGCTACACCTTC
TRBJ1-4,many,TRBV6-5,TRBD1,CASSYSTGGNRKLFF,TGTGCCAGCAGTTACTCGACAGGGGGCAATCGCAAACTGTTTTTT
TRBJ2-7,many,TRBV20-1,TRBD2,CSGGSGTSATYEQYF,TGCAGTGGCGGTAGCGGGACTAGCGCTACCTACGAGCAGTACTTC
TRBJ2-1,-,TRBV16,-,CASSFGIGGIIAPVENEQFF,TGTGCCAGCAGCTTCGGAATTGGCGGGATCATAGCACCAGTCGAGAATGAGCAGTTCTTC
TRBJ2-1,many,TRBV28,TRBD2,CASSLLAGGFSSEQFF,TGTGCCAGCAGTTTACTAGCGGGAGGGTTCAGTAGTGAGCAGTTCTTC
TRBJ1-2,many,TRBV5-1,TRBD1,CASRRRDRVNYGYTF,TGCGCCAGCAGGCGCCGGGACAGGGTAAACTATGGCTACACCTTC
TRBJ1-1,-,TRBV7-9,-,CASSLGPPEAFF,TGTGCCAGCAGCTTAGGACCCCCGGAAGCTTTCTTT
TRBJ1-3,many,TRBV20-1,-,CSARRGQSGNTIYF,TGCAGTGCTAGACGTGGGCAGTCTGGAAACACCATATATTTT
TRBJ1-5,many,TRBV20-1,-,CSARAGIGQPQHF,TGCAGTGCTAGAGCTGGGATTGGTCAGCCCCAGCATTTT
TRBJ1-4,few,TRBV6-1,-,CASKGSHATNEKLFF,TGTGCCAGCAAGGGCAGCCATGCAACTAATGAAAAACTGTTTTTT
TRBJ1-3,many,TRBV12-3/TRBV12-4,TRBD1,CASSQDRVGNTIYF,TGTGCCAGCAGCCAGGACAGGGTGGGAAACACCATATATTTT
TRBJ2-1,many,TRBV5-4,TRBD2,CASSPIGGDVNEQFF,TGTGCCAGCAGCCCGATTGGGGGGGACGTCAATGAGCAGTTCTTC
TRBJ1-1,many,TRBV20-1,TRBD1,CSADTGGNTEAFF,TGCAGTGCGGATACAGGGGGAAACACTGAAGCTTTCTTT
TRBJ2-5,many,TRBV7-3,TRBD2,CASSSSPGGTQETQYF,TGTGCCAGCAGCTCAAGTCCGGGGGGGACCCAAGAGACCCAGTACTTC